This entry is about one T cell receptor (beta chain). This clonotype has ten or more counts. No antigen is known for it. No qualities accompany the bases; no much larger clone lies one base away. After removal of 1 base from V and 0 bases from J, the junction retains 5 bases not matched to a gene. According to the germline V gene, CDR1 reads MGHRA and CDR2 reads YSYEKL. The CDR3 sequence holds 17 residues, the cysteine and phenylalanine included. The sequence is cut down to CDR3 DNA, 51 bases in frame from base 1. This sample stems from a study of CD8+CD57+ T cells in acquired aplastic anemia (dated by TCRdb to between 2018 and 2020). Notes on the research overall: A mean of about 3.2 ug of DNA, ranging from roughly 0.19 to 27.4 ug, was extracted from sorted CD4+ and CD8+ cells. CD8+CD57+ expansion was defined as frequency above the mean frequency observed in healthy subjects. General conclusions and limits of the study: Although roughly 29 CD8+ CDR3 sequences were shared by patients and controls, these sequences appeared highly expressed in patients and within the immunodominant clones of patients. CD8+ Simpson's diversity did not differ significantly between patients and healthy controls (P=0.060).

Genomic DNA served as template for TCR beta VDJ combination and CDR3 sequence profiling. An Illumina HiSeq 2000 was used for TCR repertoire sequencing. The study's own analysis went as follows. Repertoires were assessed using TRBV/TRBJ rearrangement plots, CDR3 size and DJ length profiles, and Simpson's diversity index. The immunodominant clone was defined as the most abundant DNA sequence in deep sequencing data. CDR3 amino acid sequences were screened for sharing across subjects and compared with published repertoires and the VDJdb database. The public reads were quality trimmed at Q25 with fastp and then assembled into clones with MiXCR by TCRdb, keeping productive beta chains. Merged by CDR3 protein, the rows form single entries marked with the most common genes and DNA. The V and J calls come from TCRdb's annotation, not from the publication. Within this sample are 150,000 to 200,000 distinct CDR3 sequences, with 40% to 60% of them counted one time only. The ten most abundant clones make up under 40% of the sample.

Expansion of CD8+CD57+ cells had been shown by flow cytometry in the patients chosen for sequencing. All patients had severe acquired aplastic anemia diagnosed by International Study of Aplastic Anemia and Agranulocytosis and Camitta criteria. At the time blood was sampled, none of the patients had received any therapy. TCR repertoires of sorted CD4+ and CD8+ blood T cells from severe aplastic anemia patients and healthy subjects were deep-sequenced in the study. In the USA, patient enrollment took place under clinicaltrials.gov protocols 00001620, 01623167, 00001397, 00071045, 00081523 and 00961064. Ficoll-Paque density gradient centrifugation was used to isolate peripheral blood mononuclear cells. CD4+ and CD8+ T cells were sorted by FACS or magnetic beads before DNA extraction.

The chain is assembled from TRBV4-1 and TRBJ2-7; 11 bases in between match TRBD2. The sequenced material came from sorted CD4+, CD8+, or CD8+CD57+ T cells (not recorded which) from PBMCs. This clonotype originated in a human donor with aplastic anemia. The CDR3 here reads CASSQASGTSGSYEQYF. The base sequence is TGCGCCAGCAGCCAAGCCTCCGGGACTAGCGGCTCCTACGAGCAGTACTTC.